This is a list of T cell receptor beta chains from one sample in a study of identical twins. TCRdb independently ran MiXCR on the 5' RACE reads; one entry per CDR3 protein. The sample contains about 470,000 distinct CDR3 sequences, approximately 25% of which appear only once. These records were also assigned to another study, of T cells expressing NK-cell markers.

Sequencing input: CD4+ T cells sorted from blood. All receptors come from a woman aged 18-35 years in good health. CDR3s include the opening cysteine and the closing phenylalanine or tryptophan. D genes are given only for firm matches. Part of the rows lack a size; the others show once, few, many or a class for expanded clones.

d_gene	v_gene	abundance	j_gene	CDR3nt	CDR3aa
NA	TRBV9	NA	TRBJ2-3	TGTGCCAGCAGCGTAGTAGGAGCCCCCACAGATACGCAGTATTTT	CASSVVGAPTDTQYF
NA	TRBV5-1	many	TRBJ2-1	TGCGCCAGCAGCTTGGATCCGGAAAACAATGAGCAGTTCTTC	CASSLDPENNEQFF
TRBD2	TRBV20-1	NA	TRBJ2-2	TGCAGTGCTAGGGGTAGCGGGAGGCCGAACACCGGGGAGCTGTTTTTT	CSARGSGRPNTGELFF
NA	TRBV20-1	NA	TRBJ1-1	TGCAGTGCTCCGACAACGTTGTACACTGAAGCTTTCTTT	CSAPTTLYTEAFF
NA	TRBV5-1	NA	TRBJ2-7	TGCGCCAGCAGCTTGCCTGCGACTACCTACGAGCAGTACTTC	CASSLPATTYEQYF
TRBD2	TRBV5-1	NA	TRBJ2-1	TGCGCCAGCAGCTTCGGAGGACTAGCGGGAGGGGCCGGTGATGAGCAGTTCTTC	CASSFGGLAGGAGDEQFF
NA	TRBV14	NA	TRBJ2-5	TGTGCCAGCAGCCAAGTTGGATCACTGTTAATAGCGGCCCAGTACTTC	CASSQVGSLLIAAQYF
TRBD2	TRBV19	NA	TRBJ2-1	TGTGCCAGTAGTTTGTGGACTAGCGGGGACAATGAGCAGTTCTTC	CASSLWTSGDNEQFF
NA	TRBV25-1	few	TRBJ2-6	TGTGCCAGCAGTGGCCGAGCCAACGTCCTGACTTTC	CASSGRANVLTF
NA	TRBV29-1	NA	TRBJ1-1	TGCAGCGTGGAACAGGGCTGGGGCACTGAAGCTTTCTTT	CSVEQGWGTEAFF
NA	TRBV27	few	TRBJ2-1	TGTGCCAGCAGTGTTCCGGGCCCGAGGAATGAGCAGTTCTTC	CASSVPGPRNEQFF
TRBD2	TRBV7-8	NA	TRBJ2-7	TGTGCCAGCAGCTTGCAGCGGGGGGCCTTCTACGAGCAGTACTTC	CASSLQRGAFYEQYF
NA	TRBV3-1	few	TRBJ2-3	TGTGCCACTAGGAATAATCCGGGCACAGATACGCAGTATTTT	CATRNNPGTDTQYF
TRBD2	TRBV30	NA	TRBJ2-1	TGTGCCTGGAGTCCGGGACTAGCGCCTCTGAAGGAGTTCTTC	CAWSPGLAPLKEFF
NA	TRBV7-2	few	TRBJ2-2	TGTGCCAGCAGCTTAGCACTCCAGAGGGCCGGGGAGCTGTTTTTT	CASSLALQRAGELFF
NA	TRBV10-3	NA	TRBJ2-2	TGTGCCATCGGAAGGACCGACATTCACGGGGAGCTGTTTTTT	CAIGRTDIHGELFF
NA	TRBV20-1	NA	TRBJ2-1	TGCAGTGCAGCGACTAGTTACCACAATGAGCAGTTCTTC	CSAATSYHNEQFF
NA	TRBV20-1	NA	TRBJ1-5	TGCAGTGTACAGTATAGCAATCAGCCCCAGCATTTT	CSVQYSNQPQHF
TRBD2	TRBV6-1	few	TRBJ2-3	TGTGCCAGCAGTAGGACTAGCGGGCAGACAGATACGCAGTATTTT	CASSRTSGQTDTQYF
NA	TRBV12-3/TRBV12-4	few	TRBJ1-1	TGTGCCAGCATTCTCCAGGGGTACACTGAAGCTTTCTTT	CASILQGYTEAFF
NA	TRBV14	few	TRBJ2-1	TGTGCCAGCAGCCAAGACCCCAGACTATACAATGAGCAGTTCTTC	CASSQDPRLYNEQFF
NA	TRBV18	NA	TRBJ2-3	TGTGCCAGCTCACCAGAAACAGATACGCAGTATTTT	CASSPETDTQYF
NA	TRBV3-1	few	TRBJ2-3	TGTGCCAGCAGCCAAGGTGTGAGTGGCGATACGCAGTATTTT	CASSQGVSGDTQYF
TRBD2	TRBV12-3/TRBV12-4	NA	TRBJ2-3	TGTGCCATCGGGACTAGCGGGAGTGCAGGCACAGATACGCAGTATTTT	CAIGTSGSAGTDTQYF
TRBD1	TRBV6-2/TRBV6-3	NA	TRBJ2-2	TGTGCCAGCAGGACCGGGACAGACACCGGGGAGCTGTTTTTT	CASRTGTDTGELFF
TRBD1	TRBV6-2/TRBV6-3	few	TRBJ2-1	TGTGCCAGCAGACAGGGACAGCCCCAGTTCTTC	CASRQGQPQFF
TRBD2	TRBV11-3	few	TRBJ2-7	TGTGCCAGCAGCTTCAGGGACCTAGCGGGAGTCTACGAGCAGTACTTC	CASSFRDLAGVYEQYF
TRBD1	TRBV20-1	NA	TRBJ1-2	TGCAGTGCGCCCGGACAGGGCGTCTATGGCTACACCTTC	CSAPGQGVYGYTF
TRBD1	TRBV5-1	NA	TRBJ2-1	TGCGCCAGCAGCTCAGGACAGGATGAAAGCTCCTACAATGAGCAGTTCTTC	CASSSGQDESSYNEQFF
NA	TRBV29-1	NA	TRBJ1-5	TGCAGCGTTCTAACAGCATTCGGTCAGCCCCAGCATTTT	CSVLTAFGQPQHF
NA	TRBV20-1	NA	TRBJ2-2	TGCAGTGCTAGGACTCCGGGACGATCACTGGGGAACACCGGGGAGCTGTTTTTT	CSARTPGRSLGNTGELFF
TRBD2	TRBV20-1	few	TRBJ2-1	TGCAGTGCTTACCCCCGGGCTAGCGGGTTCTACAATGAGCAGTTCTTC	CSAYPRASGFYNEQFF